The clone carrying this T cell receptor beta chain was seen a few times. The antigen is undetermined. The CDR3 contains 15 residues. V dropped 7 bases and J dropped 5; count of bases not matched to a gene: 14. Germline V gene data show CDR1 as SQVTM and CDR2 as ANQGSEA. Together with a sample-barcoded 5' primer, a J-beta primer mix was included in a second PCR lasting about 7 to 12 cycles. TCRdb redid the calling of the 5' RACE reads with MiXCR, one entry per CDR3 protein. The data hold about 830,000 distinct CDR3 sequences, with over 45% observed a single time. These data come from a study of blood T cells in healthy people across ages. Notes on the study in general: More naive CD4+ cells and higher diversity marked long-lived donors relative to aged donors.

This chain connects TRBV29-1 to TRBJ2-7, with TRBD2 matching 10 bases. Sequencing was done on a sample of blood. The receptor was isolated from a man younger than 45 in good health. CDR3 in DNA: TGCAGCGCTCTCCTTACTAGCGGGAATCGTAACGAGCAGTACTTC. Protein product: CSALLTSGNRNEQYF.